The present T cell receptor beta chain was sequenced within a study of CD8 T cells in Susac syndrome. A word on this clonotype: The antigen is undetermined.

General study results and limits: As the study acknowledged, the number of individuals in its TCR sequencing and HLA analysis was relatively small.

Random hexamers were used to reverse transcribe an amount of roughly 0.5 to 1 ug RNA. Amplification of TCR beta CDR3 spanned 54 Vbeta and 13 Jbeta via immunoSEQ multiplex PCR. TCRdb itself ran the immunoSEQ multiplex PCR reads through MiXCR, one entry per CDR3 protein. The sample lists roughly 190,000 distinct CDR3 sequences, under 95% occurring once. The sequenced target, TCR beta, came from blood CD8+ and CD4+ T cells. TEMRA cells were FACS-enriched, while CD8+ and CD4+ T cells were negatively isolated. Trimming stripped 1 base from V and 2 bases from J, with 14 bases between. The CDR3 totals 16 residues.

The sequencing sample was made of CD4+ T cells from PBMCs. The sequence came from a human donor in good health. The chain has TRBV12-3 or TRBV12-4 and TRBJ1-2; D gene uncertain. As DNA, the CDR3 is TGTGCCAGCAGTTTAGGGTCTTCGACCAAAAACTATGGCTACACCTTC. As protein: CASSLGSSTKNYGYTF.